This entry describes one T cell receptor beta chain. At one of its ends the junction is not consistent with the germline gene, which may arise from a read error. The template was RNA from unsorted bulk tissue. TCRbeta libraries were built with three rounds of nested PCR, modified from ARM-PCR. Each CDR3 protein gets one entry after TCRdb re-called the multiplex PCR reads with MiXCR. The table shows under 140,000 distinct CDR3 sequences, with nearly 85% occurring only once. This sample stems from a study of tumor and adjacent non-tumor tissue in lung cancer. Germline V gene data show CDR1 as LGHNT and CDR2 as FRNRAP. The CDR3 loop spans 15 amino acids.

Sequenced material: lung tumor tissue. This receptor was obtained from a man between 65 and 85 years old with non-small cell lung cancer. The chain combines TRBV12-5 with TRBJ2-7; 8 nucleotides match TRBD1. In DNA form, the CDR3 reads TGTGCTAGTAGTTTGGACCCAGGGGGCTTTTACGAGCAGTACTTC. Residues: CASSLDPGGFYEQYF. The full variable domain, its missing parts supplied by reference TRBV12-5 and TRBJ2-7, is DARVTQTPRHKVTEMGQEVTMRCQPILGHNTVFWYRQTMMQGLELLAYFRNRAPLDDSGMPKDRFSAEMPDATLATLKIQPSEPRDSAVYFCASSLDPGGFYEQYFGPGTRLTVT.